Below, one TCR beta chain is given with its context. The data stem from a study of cytomegalovirus exposure and HLA in healthy donors. The CDR3 is 15 residues long. V was clipped by 0 bases and J by 10 bases, with 16 bases between them. Looked up from germline, CDR1 is SGDLS and CDR2 is YYNGEE. Primers included in the PCR were 60 Vbeta and 13 Jbeta primers. The method was immunoSEQ multiplex PCR; TCRdb's version includes in-frame clones alone and lacks a portion of them. The table lists 150,000 to 200,000 clones, around three quarters of them singletons. V gene TRBV9 combines with J gene TRBJ1-4; unclear D gene. Sequencing was done on a sample of PBMCs. This clonotype was sampled from a woman aged 25 to 39 in good health and CMV-seropositive. DNA of the CDR3: TGTGCCAGCAGCGTAGCACCAGATCCGGCGGGAAAACTGTTTTTT. Translation gives CASSVAPDPAGKLFF.